These 8 T cell receptor beta chains were all obtained from the same sample, sequenced in a study of CD8+CD57+ T cells in acquired aplastic anemia. Genomic DNA served as template for TCR beta VDJ and CDR3 profiling. Each CDR3 protein gets one entry after TCRdb re-called the reads with MiXCR. This table has some 410,000 distinct CDR3 sequences, about 70% appearing once. Sequencing used sorted CD4+, CD8+, or CD8+CD57+ T cells (not recorded which) from PBMCs. The receptors originated from a human donor in good health, serving as a control.

This clonotype was observed many times. The CDR3 nucleotides are TGTGCCAGCAGTCAGGGACCTTCGGCGGAGACCCAGTACTTC. It codes for CASSQGPSAETQYF. V usage is TRBV6-2 or TRBV6-3 and J usage is TRBJ2-5, with D perhaps being TRBD1 or TRBD2 (5 bases each). The CDR3 is 14 residues long. Germline values: CDR1 MNHEY, CDR2 SVGEGT. Trimming took 5 bases from V and 5 from J, leaving 15 bases between them.

This clonotype has a count of ten or more. The chain combines TRBV12-5 with TRBJ1-5; 7 nucleotides line up with TRBD1. Germline CDR1 LGHNT, CDR2 FRNRAP. The trim removed 6 bases at V and 8 bases at J, leaving 7 bases unmatched. This CDR3 spans 13 amino acids. The CDR3 loop reads CASGPDRVEPQHF. CDR3 sequence (DNA): TGTGCTAGTGGCCCCGACAGGGTTGAGCCCCAGCATTTT.

This clonotype came up many times. The rearrangement links TRBV5-1 to TRBJ2-3, with 12 positions matching TRBD2. The CDR3 consists of 15 residues. V lost 4 bases, J lost 6 bases, and 6 bases stayed unmatched. CDR1 SGHRS and CDR2 YFSETQ come from the germline V gene. DNA of the CDR3: TGCGCCAGCAGCCCTACTAGCGGGGGGCCGGATACGCAGTATTTT. This encodes CASSPTSGGPDTQYF.

The chain employs TRBV7-2 and TRBJ1-5; D possibly corresponds to TRBD1 (5 bases). The CDR3 length is 14 residues. Per the germline V gene, CDR1 is SGHTA and CDR2 is FQGNSA. The germline V and J ends were trimmed by 4 bases and 16 bases, with 23 bases remaining between them. CDR3 residues: CASSWPGLEAPLHF. DNA for the CDR3: TGTGCCAGCAGCTGGCCGGGACTTGAAGCGCCCCTTCATTTT.

In its sample, this clonotype was seen many times. The chain combines TRBV25-1 with TRBJ1-6; D call uncertain. Germline CDR1 reads MGHDK; CDR2 reads SYGVNS. V lost 4 bases to trimming and J lost 7 bases, with 14 bases between them. The CDR3 consists of 15 residues. The CDR3 here is CASSATRGGNSPLHF. The DNA of the CDR3 is TGTGCCAGCAGTGCTACCCGGGGTGGGAATTCACCCCTCCACTTT.

The J gene is TRBJ1-3, the V gene TRBV6-1, with D possibly being TRBD1 (5 bases). CDR3 length equals 15 residues. The germline CDR1 and CDR2 sequences are MNHNS and SASEGT. Trimming removed 6 bases from V and 0 bases from J, with 12 bases in between. In DNA form, the CDR3 reads TGTGCCAGCAGGGTGACAGATTACTCTGGAAACACCATATATTTT. This sequence encodes CASRVTDYSGNTIYF.

The rearrangement uses TRBV9 and TRBJ1-6; D is undetermined. This CDR3 is 15 amino acids long. CDR1 is SGDLS and CDR2 is YYNGEE in the germline V gene. V was cut by 8 bases and J by 17 bases, with 29 bases left in between. The CDR3 nucleotides read TGTGCCAGTAGCATAGGCGGCATACGTGTCTCCCCCGTCCACTTT. It is translated as CASSIGGIRVSPVHF.

This clonotype was detected many times. CDR3 amino acids: CASSEGTGSYGYTF. The CDR3, as DNA: TGTGCCAGCAGTGAAGGGACAGGGAGCTATGGCTACACCTTC. The rearrangement uses TRBV2 and TRBJ1-2, with 8 bases matching TRBD1. CDR1 and CDR2 (germline): SNHLY, FYNNEI. The junction had 2 bases not matched to a gene; V was cut back by 1 base and J by 4 bases. This CDR3 is 14 amino acids long.